The subject of this entry is one T cell receptor beta chain. Its antigen is still unknown. TCRdb re-called the 5' RACE reads and shows each CDR3 protein once, DNA omitted. The listing contains about 160,000 distinct CDR3 sequences. The data are from a study of T cells expressing NK-cell markers. General study points: The CD3+CD56-NKG2C+ fraction of several donors was likewise dominated by these clonotypes.

Germline assignment: CDR1 ENHRY and CDR2 SYGVKD. The CDR3 sequence is 15 residues long. V usage is TRBV10-3 and J usage is TRBJ1-4; with no DNA, the TCRdb D assignment of TRBD1 cannot be verified. Sequencing was done on a sample of blood T cells: a sorted CD56 or NKG2C T cell subset, CD4+ or CD8+ T cells, or bulk PBMC T cells (not recorded which). The receptor comes from a woman aged 18 to 75 in good health. The CDR3 protein is CAISESAGGKEKLFF.